A selection of T cell receptor beta chains follows, all from one sample in a study of long-term antiretroviral therapy in people with HIV. Profiling relied on immunoSEQ multiplex PCR, and the TCRdb table lists in-frame clones only, not all of them. In the table there are over 14,000 clones, 77% of which are singletons. This specimen consisted of unsorted PBMCs, obtained 1.3 years before starting antiretroviral therapy. The receptors shown here come from a man aged 40-49 years with HIV. CDR3s include the opening cysteine and the closing phenylalanine or tryptophan. Fields, in order: CDR3 length, D gene, clone size, J gene, V gene, CDR3 protein, CDR3 DNA. A D gene is named only where the DNA matches it firmly. A row's size may be missing; if present it is once, few, many or a size class.

len: 16
d_gene: NA
abundance: NA
j_gene: TRBJ2-1
v_gene: TRBV4-1
CDR3aa: CASSQERGLSYNEQFF
CDR3nt: TGCGCCAGCAGCCAAGAACGCGGTCTATCCTACAATGAGCAGTTCTTC

len: 14
d_gene: NA
abundance: NA
j_gene: TRBJ1-4
v_gene: TRBV28
CDR3aa: CASNLQGTNEKLFF
CDR3nt: TGTGCCAGCAACCTACAGGGAACTAATGAAAAACTGTTTTTT

len: 17
d_gene: TRBD2
abundance: NA
j_gene: TRBJ2-2
v_gene: TRBV6-1
CDR3aa: CASSEAPGLAGTGELFF
CDR3nt: TGTGCCAGCAGTGAAGCGCCGGGACTAGCGGGCACCGGGGAGCTGTTTTTT

len: 13
d_gene: NA
abundance: NA
j_gene: TRBJ1-1
v_gene: TRBV7-9
CDR3aa: CASSLDANTEAFF
CDR3nt: TGTGCCAGCAGCTTAGATGCTAACACTGAAGCTTTCTTT

len: 15
d_gene: TRBD2
abundance: NA
j_gene: TRBJ2-3
v_gene: TRBV9
CDR3aa: CASSVGSGAADTQYF
CDR3nt: TGTGCCAGCAGCGTGGGTAGCGGGGCAGCAGATACGCAGTATTTT

len: 15
d_gene: TRBD1
abundance: NA
j_gene: TRBJ1-1
v_gene: TRBV5-8
CDR3aa: CASSLGQGADTEAFF
CDR3nt: TGTGCCAGCAGCTTGGGGCAGGGGGCGGACACTGAAGCTTTCTTT

len: 11
d_gene: NA
abundance: few
j_gene: TRBJ2-7
v_gene: TRBV20-1
CDR3aa: CSARHSSKQYF
CDR3nt: TGCAGTGCTAGGCACTCCTCGAAGCAGTACTTC

len: 13
d_gene: NA
abundance: NA
j_gene: TRBJ1-2
v_gene: TRBV5-6
CDR3aa: CASSPDRNYGYTF
CDR3nt: TGTGCCAGCAGCCCGGACAGAAACTATGGCTACACCTTC

len: 16
d_gene: TRBD1
abundance: NA
j_gene: TRBJ2-3
v_gene: TRBV11-1
CDR3aa: CASSQIGQGNSDTQYF
CDR3nt: TGTGCCAGCAGCCAAATAGGACAGGGGAATTCAGATACGCAGTATTTT

len: 14
d_gene: NA
abundance: once
j_gene: TRBJ2-5
v_gene: TRBV12-5
CDR3aa: CASGKGGDQETQYF
CDR3nt: TGTGCTAGTGGTAAAGGCGGGGACCAAGAGACCCAGTACTTC

len: 16
d_gene: NA
abundance: NA
j_gene: TRBJ2-2
v_gene: TRBV11-2
CDR3aa: CASSELQGANTGELFF
CDR3nt: TGTGCCAGCAGCGAATTACAGGGAGCGAACACCGGGGAGCTGTTTTTT

len: 10
d_gene: NA
abundance: NA
j_gene: TRBJ1-1
v_gene: TRBV20-1
CDR3aa: CSARGGVGFF
CDR3nt: TGCAGTGCTAGAGGGGGAGTAGGTTTCTTT

len: 13
d_gene: NA
abundance: NA
j_gene: TRBJ1-2
v_gene: TRBV2
CDR3aa: CASSYATGGGYTF
CDR3nt: TGTGCCAGCAGTTACGCGACAGGAGGTGGCTACACCTTC

len: 16
d_gene: NA
abundance: NA
j_gene: TRBJ2-7
v_gene: TRBV11-2
CDR3aa: CASSLARVASLGEQYF
CDR3nt: TGTGCCAGCAGCTTAGCTAGGGTAGCTTCTCTCGGCGAGCAGTACTTC

len: 17
d_gene: TRBD1
abundance: NA
j_gene: TRBJ2-7
v_gene: TRBV18
CDR3aa: CASSPSPYGTGGYEQYF
CDR3nt: TGTGCCAGCTCACCGTCTCCTTACGGGACAGGGGGCTACGAGCAGTACTTC

len: 15
d_gene: NA
abundance: NA
j_gene: TRBJ2-3
v_gene: TRBV4-2
CDR3aa: CASSQELQGRDTQYF
CDR3nt: TGTGCCAGCAGCCAAGAGTTGCAGGGGAGGGATACGCAGTATTTT

len: 14
d_gene: NA
abundance: once
j_gene: TRBJ1-1
v_gene: TRBV5-1
CDR3aa: CASSPLEVNTEAFF
CDR3nt: TGCGCCAGCAGTCCTCTAGAGGTGAACACTGAAGCTTTCTTT

len: 13
d_gene: TRBD1
abundance: NA
j_gene: TRBJ2-7
v_gene: TRBV6-5
CDR3aa: CASTTGTGYEQYF
CDR3nt: TGTGCCAGCACCACCGGGACAGGTTACGAGCAGTACTTC

len: 13
d_gene: TRBD1
abundance: NA
j_gene: TRBJ2-7
v_gene: TRBV7-7
CDR3aa: CASSSQQGHEQYF
CDR3nt: TGTGCCAGCAGCTCTCAACAGGGGCACGAGCAGTACTTC

len: 13
d_gene: NA
abundance: NA
j_gene: TRBJ2-7
v_gene: TRBV27
CDR3aa: CASSLSPTYEQYF
CDR3nt: TGTGCCAGCAGTTTATCACCCACCTACGAGCAGTACTTC

len: 15
d_gene: NA
abundance: NA
j_gene: TRBJ1-5
v_gene: TRBV2
CDR3aa: CASKKDGGPNQPQHF
CDR3nt: TGTGCCAGCAAAAAGGACGGGGGTCCGAATCAGCCCCAGCATTTT

len: 14
d_gene: NA
abundance: NA
j_gene: TRBJ1-1
v_gene: TRBV2
CDR3aa: CASSETWGNTEAFF
CDR3nt: TGTGCCAGCAGTGAGACTTGGGGCAACACTGAAGCTTTCTTT

len: 15
d_gene: TRBD2
abundance: NA
j_gene: TRBJ2-1
v_gene: TRBV5-1
CDR3aa: CASSLPSGGGNEQFF
CDR3nt: TGCGCCAGCAGCTTACCTAGCGGGGGGGGAAATGAGCAGTTCTTC

len: 13
d_gene: NA
abundance: NA
j_gene: TRBJ1-4
v_gene: TRBV27
CDR3aa: CASSLGNDEKLFF
CDR3nt: TGTGCCAGCAGTTTAGGAAACGATGAAAAACTGTTTTTT

len: 15
d_gene: NA
abundance: NA
j_gene: TRBJ2-1
v_gene: TRBV19
CDR3aa: CASSIVAGAYNEQFF
CDR3nt: TGTGCCAGTAGTATAGTCGCAGGGGCCTACAATGAGCAGTTCTTC

len: 15
d_gene: TRBD1
abundance: NA
j_gene: TRBJ2-7
v_gene: TRBV6-5
CDR3aa: CASRAPGGLSYEQYF
CDR3nt: TGTGCCAGCAGAGCCCCAGGGGGCCTCTCCTACGAGCAGTACTTC

len: 17
d_gene: NA
abundance: once
j_gene: TRBJ1-6
v_gene: TRBV14
CDR3aa: CASSQDFGGPYNSPLHF
CDR3nt: TGTGCCAGCAGCCAAGACTTTGGGGGGCCTTATAATTCACCCCTCCACTTT

len: 15
d_gene: NA
abundance: NA
j_gene: TRBJ1-2
v_gene: TRBV6-5
CDR3aa: CASSYSGGGGYGYTF
CDR3nt: TGTGCCAGCAGTTACTCAGGGGGGGGCGGCTATGGCTACACCTTC

len: 15
d_gene: NA
abundance: NA
j_gene: TRBJ1-1
v_gene: TRBV5-6
CDR3aa: CASSLGRVLNTEAFF
CDR3nt: TGTGCCAGCAGCTTGGGCCGGGTACTGAACACTGAAGCTTTCTTT

len: 14
d_gene: TRBD1
abundance: NA
j_gene: TRBJ1-1
v_gene: TRBV18
CDR3aa: CASSSGQGDTEAFF
CDR3nt: TGTGCCAGCTCATCGGGACAGGGGGACACTGAAGCTTTCTTT

len: 9
d_gene: NA
abundance: few
j_gene: TRBJ1-6
v_gene: TRBV27
CDR3aa: CATGPPLHF
CDR3nt: TGTGCCACGGGCCCACCCCTCCACTTT

len: 15
d_gene: NA
abundance: NA
j_gene: TRBJ2-4
v_gene: TRBV11-2
CDR3aa: CASSLGTSAKNIQYF
CDR3nt: TGTGCCAGCAGCTTAGGAACATCGGCCAAAAACATTCAGTACTTC

len: 14
d_gene: NA
abundance: NA
j_gene: TRBJ1-2
v_gene: TRBV18
CDR3aa: CAGSPGADNYGYTF
CDR3nt: TGTGCCGGCTCACCGGGGGCCGATAACTATGGCTACACCTTC

len: 14
d_gene: NA
abundance: NA
j_gene: TRBJ2-5
v_gene: TRBV9
CDR3aa: CASSVGTKQETQYF
CDR3nt: TGTGCCAGCAGCGTAGGGACTAAACAAGAGACCCAGTACTTC

len: 13
d_gene: NA
abundance: NA
j_gene: TRBJ2-7
v_gene: TRBV6-5
CDR3aa: CASSPGLIYEQYF
CDR3nt: TGTGCCAGCAGTCCCGGACTGATCTACGAGCAGTACTTC

len: 15
d_gene: TRBD1
abundance: NA
j_gene: TRBJ2-7
v_gene: TRBV6-1
CDR3aa: CASSEGGQGVYEQYF
CDR3nt: TGTGCCAGCAGTGAAGGAGGACAGGGGGTGTACGAGCAGTACTTC

len: 15
d_gene: TRBD1
abundance: NA
j_gene: TRBJ2-7
v_gene: TRBV10-3
CDR3aa: CAISEKGPGGYEQYF
CDR3nt: TGTGCCATCAGTGAGAAAGGGCCAGGGGGCTACGAGCAGTACTTC

len: 14
d_gene: NA
abundance: NA
j_gene: TRBJ1-1
v_gene: TRBV5-1
CDR3aa: CASSLDLENTEAFF
CDR3nt: TGCGCCAGCAGCTTGGATCTAGAGAACACTGAAGCTTTCTTT

len: 13
d_gene: NA
abundance: NA
j_gene: TRBJ2-3
v_gene: TRBV18
CDR3aa: CASSPRAADTQYF
CDR3nt: TGTGCCAGCTCACCAAGGGCTGCAGATACGCAGTATTTT

len: 13
d_gene: NA
abundance: NA
j_gene: TRBJ1-3
v_gene: TRBV12-5
CDR3aa: CASGLEVQNTIYF
CDR3nt: TGTGCTAGTGGTTTGGAGGTACAAAACACCATATATTTT

len: 16
d_gene: TRBD2
abundance: large
j_gene: TRBJ2-3
v_gene: TRBV27
CDR3aa: CASSSLAGGPPDTQYF
CDR3nt: TGTGCCAGCAGTTCCCTAGCGGGGGGGCCGCCAGATACGCAGTATTTT